This T cell receptor (beta chain) was captured by sequencing in a study of OX40 agonist ivuxolimab in advanced cancers. About the research overall: Therapy given before enrollment (anti-PD-1, anti-PD-L1 or anti-CTLA-4) was allowed, and around 41% had some. Three patients had partial responses: one hepatocellular carcinoma, two cutaneous melanoma.

CDR1 is SGHNT and CDR2 is YYREEE in the germline V gene (reference sequence). The CDR3 length is 15 residues. Losses at the gene ends were 4 bases for V and 2 bases for J; bases not matched to a gene: 6. Study conclusions and caveats: The average count of expanded clones was higher among CD8+ T cells than among CD4+. There was clonal expansion of CD4+ and CD8+ blood T cells by week 6 at 0.1 to 3.0 mg/kg.

To note about this clone: Its target is unknown.

Profiling relied on immunoSEQ multiplex PCR, and the TCRdb table lists in-frame clones only, not all of them. The sample shows tens of thousands of clones, 91% of them seen only once. The receptor comes from an adult with an advanced solid tumor such as melanoma, head and neck, liver or kidney cancer. The chain has TRBV5-4 and TRBJ2-1; 7 bases agree with TRBD2. Sequencing used CD4+ or CD8+ T cells sorted from blood, obtained in a trial of the OX40 agonist ivuxolimab. For the CDR3, the DNA is TGTGCCAGCAGCCCCAGCGGGAACCCCTACAATGAGCAGTTCTTC. Encoded protein: CASSPSGNPYNEQFF.